A selection of T cell receptor beta chains follows, all from one sample in a study of technical replicates of blood from four donors. The protocol was immunoSEQ multiplex PCR, while the TCRdb copy is restricted to in-frame clones and leaves out a portion. The data hold 65,000 to 85,000 clones, with about 98% observed a single time. The specimen sequenced was T cells isolated from PBMCs. The receptors were sampled from a human donor in good health. Each CDR3 is given with its conserved first and last residue.

j_call	v_call	cdr3_aa
TRBJ1-1	TRBV10-3	CAIRESRGGNTEAFF
TRBJ2-6	TRBV7-6	CASSLPEGSGANVLTF
TRBJ1-1	TRBV9	CASGPGGTEAFF
TRBJ2-5	TRBV7-7	CASSQGQLQETQYF
TRBJ2-5	TRBV11-2	CASSLEGALGTQYF
TRBJ2-3	TRBV29-1	CSVAAGGSTDTQYF
TRBJ2-5	TRBV6-5	CASSYKRRSQETQYF
TRBJ2-1	TRBV27	CATTDRGVYNEQFF
TRBJ1-1	TRBV11-3	CASSSRRGSGLEAFF
TRBJ2-7	TRBV9	CASSVGAGETYEQYF